This T cell receptor beta chain is drawn from a study of shared clonotypes between healthy human individuals. Generated by immunoSEQ multiplex PCR, the TCRdb table keeps only in-frame clones and is missing some. The sample lists about 2.1 million clones; 93% were seen once. CD45RO-negative, CCR7-positively selected cells formed the naive CD8 fraction, excluding terminally differentiated effector memory CD45RA+ cells. The CDR3 runs 17 residues. V lost 7 bases and J lost 4, with 26 bases in between. Germline CDR1 and CDR2: MDHEN and SYDVKM. Input material: naive CD8+ T cells from PBMCs. The rearrangement uses TRBV28 and TRBJ2-7; the D gene is possibly TRBD1 (5 bases). This sequence was found in a man between 18 and 35 years old in good health. Some clones in this sample may be carry-over from other donors' samples. The CDR3 region has the DNA TGTGCCAGCAATACACTATTTAAGGGGTCCACAAGGTACGAGCAGTACTTC. Translated, it gives CASNTLFKGSTRYEQYF.